This T cell receptor beta chain is from a study of hypomethylating agent response in myelodysplastic syndrome. The wider study: Non-responders met neither complete response nor hematologic improvement criteria, which defined response. Findings and caveats of the study: The MDS versus healthy comparison may be affected by non-age-matched controls.

As for this clone: What it recognizes is unknown.

Bulk bone marrow was analyzed without sorting T-cell subsets. The data were produced by immunoSEQ multiplex PCR, yet TCRdb's version contains in-frame clones alone and is incomplete. Seen here are 2,800 or so clones, around 82% observed once, and the top ten hold roughly 28%. This receptor was identified in a human donor with myelodysplastic syndrome. The sequences come from bone marrow, collected before or after starting hypomethylating agent treatment for myelodysplastic syndrome (not recorded which).

CDR3 sequence reads: CASSLSRSGANVLTF. The CDR3 DNA sequence: TGTGCCAGCAGTCTCAGCCGCTCTGGGGCCAACGTCCTGACTTTC. The chain joins TRBV2 to TRBJ2-6; no reliable D call. The CDR3 sequence is 15 residues long. Germline CDR1 and CDR2: SNHLY and FYNNEI. V was trimmed by 5 bases and J by 0 bases, leaving 8 bases between them.